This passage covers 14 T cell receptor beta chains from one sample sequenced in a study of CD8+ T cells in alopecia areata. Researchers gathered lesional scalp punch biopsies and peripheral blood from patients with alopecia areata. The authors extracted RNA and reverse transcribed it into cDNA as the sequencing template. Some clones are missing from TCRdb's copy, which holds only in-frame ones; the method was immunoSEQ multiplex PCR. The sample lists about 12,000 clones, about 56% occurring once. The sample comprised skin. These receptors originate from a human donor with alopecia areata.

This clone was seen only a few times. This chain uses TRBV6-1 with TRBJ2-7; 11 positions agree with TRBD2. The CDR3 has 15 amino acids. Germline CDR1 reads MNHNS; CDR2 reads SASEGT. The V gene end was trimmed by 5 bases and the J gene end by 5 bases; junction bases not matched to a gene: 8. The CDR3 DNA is TGTGCCAGCAGTTCTGGGACTAGCGGTCCTAACGAGCAGTACTTC. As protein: CASSSGTSGPNEQYF.

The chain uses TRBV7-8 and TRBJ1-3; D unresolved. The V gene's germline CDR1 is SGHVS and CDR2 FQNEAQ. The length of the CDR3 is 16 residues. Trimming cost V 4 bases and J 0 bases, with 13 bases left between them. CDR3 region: CASSSPGSLSGNTIYF. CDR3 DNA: TGTGCCAGCAGCTCCCCCGGCAGTCTCTCTGGAAACACCATATATTTT. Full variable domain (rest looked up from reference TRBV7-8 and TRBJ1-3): GAGVSQSPRYKVAKRGQDVALRCDPISGHVSLFWYQQALGQGPEFLTYFQNEAQLDKSGLPSDRFFAERPEGSVSTLKIQRTQQEDSAVYLCASSSPGSLSGNTIYFGEGSWLTVV.

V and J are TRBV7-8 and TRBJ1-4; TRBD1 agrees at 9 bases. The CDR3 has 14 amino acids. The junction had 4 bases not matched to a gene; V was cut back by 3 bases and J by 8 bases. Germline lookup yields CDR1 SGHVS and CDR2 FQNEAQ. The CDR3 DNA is TGTGCCAGCAGCTTCGGGACAGGGCAAGAAAAACTGTTTTTT. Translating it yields CASSFGTGQEKLFF.

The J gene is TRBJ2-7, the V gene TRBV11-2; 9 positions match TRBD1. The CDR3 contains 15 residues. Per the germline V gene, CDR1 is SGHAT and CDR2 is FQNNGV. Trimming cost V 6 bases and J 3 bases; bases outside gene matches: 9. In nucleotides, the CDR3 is TGTGCCAGCAGACCTCATCCGGGACAGGGCTACGAGCAGTACTTC. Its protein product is CASRPHPGQGYEQYF.

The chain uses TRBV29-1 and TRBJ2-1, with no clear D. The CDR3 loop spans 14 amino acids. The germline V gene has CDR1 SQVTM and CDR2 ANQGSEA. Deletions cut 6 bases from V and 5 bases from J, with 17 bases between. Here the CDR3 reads CSVRAGNLDNEQFF. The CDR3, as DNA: TGCAGCGTCAGAGCAGGAAATCTAGACAATGAGCAGTTCTTC.

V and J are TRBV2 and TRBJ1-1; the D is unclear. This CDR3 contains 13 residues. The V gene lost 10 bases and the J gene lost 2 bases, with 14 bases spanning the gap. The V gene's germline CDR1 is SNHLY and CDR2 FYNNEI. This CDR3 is CATSVDPNTEAFF. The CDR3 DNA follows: TGTGCCACCTCGGTCGACCCAAACACTGAAGCTTTCTTT. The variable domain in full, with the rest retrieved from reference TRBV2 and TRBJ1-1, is EPEVTQTPSHQVTQMGQEVILRCVPISNHLYFYWYRQILGQKVEFLVSFYNNEISEKSEIFDDQFSVERPDGSNFTLKIRSTKLEDSAMYFCATSVDPNTEAFFGQGTRLTVV.

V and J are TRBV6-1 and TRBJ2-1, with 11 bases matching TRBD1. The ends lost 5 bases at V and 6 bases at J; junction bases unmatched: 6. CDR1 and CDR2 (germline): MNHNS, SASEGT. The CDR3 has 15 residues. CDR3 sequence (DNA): TGTGCCAGCAGTCCCCGGGACAGGGGGGGCAATGAGCAGTTCTTC. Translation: CASSPRDRGGNEQFF.

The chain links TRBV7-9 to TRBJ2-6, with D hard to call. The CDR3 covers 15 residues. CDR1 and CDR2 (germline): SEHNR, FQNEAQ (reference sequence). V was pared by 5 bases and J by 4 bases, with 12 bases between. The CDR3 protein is CASSPPTAGANVLTF. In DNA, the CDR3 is TGTGCCAGCAGCCCCCCGACGGCCGGGGCCAACGTCCTGACTTTC. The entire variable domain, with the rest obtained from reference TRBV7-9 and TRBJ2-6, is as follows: DTGVSQNPRHKITKRGQNVTFRCDPISEHNRLYWYRQTLGQGPEFLTYFQNEAQLEKSRLLSDRFSAERPKGSFSTLEIQRTEQGDSAMYLCASSPPTAGANVLTFGAGSRLTVL.

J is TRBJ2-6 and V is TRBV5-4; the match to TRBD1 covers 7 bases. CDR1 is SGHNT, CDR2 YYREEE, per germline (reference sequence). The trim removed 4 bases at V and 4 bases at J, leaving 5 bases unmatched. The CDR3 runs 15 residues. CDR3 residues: CASSATGPGANVLTF. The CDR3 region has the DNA TGTGCCAGCAGCGCGACAGGGCCCGGGGCCAACGTCCTGACTTTC.

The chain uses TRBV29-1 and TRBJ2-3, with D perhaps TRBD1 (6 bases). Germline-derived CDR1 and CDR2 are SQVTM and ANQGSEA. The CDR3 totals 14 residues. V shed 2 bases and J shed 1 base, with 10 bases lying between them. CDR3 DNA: TGCAGCGTTGAAACGGGACACGGCACAGATACGCAGTATTTT. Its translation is CSVETGHGTDTQYF.

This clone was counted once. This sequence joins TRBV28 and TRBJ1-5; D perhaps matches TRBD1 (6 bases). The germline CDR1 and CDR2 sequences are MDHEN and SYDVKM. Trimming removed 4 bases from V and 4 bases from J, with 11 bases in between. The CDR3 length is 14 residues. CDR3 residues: CASSSTGRNQPQHF. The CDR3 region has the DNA TGTGCCAGCAGTTCGACAGGCAGGAATCAGCCCCAGCATTTT.

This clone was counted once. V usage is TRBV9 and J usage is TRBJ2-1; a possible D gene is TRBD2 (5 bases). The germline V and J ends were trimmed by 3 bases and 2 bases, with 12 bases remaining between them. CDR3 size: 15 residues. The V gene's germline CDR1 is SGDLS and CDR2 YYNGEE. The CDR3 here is CASSGRGQTYNEQFF. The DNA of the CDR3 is TGTGCCAGCAGCGGTCGAGGGCAGACCTACAATGAGCAGTTCTTC.

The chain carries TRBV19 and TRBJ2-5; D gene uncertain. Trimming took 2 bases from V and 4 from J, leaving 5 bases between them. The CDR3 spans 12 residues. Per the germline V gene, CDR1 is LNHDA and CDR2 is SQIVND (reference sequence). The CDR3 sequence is CASSISGETQYF. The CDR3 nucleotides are TGTGCCAGTAGTATATCTGGAGAGACCCAGTACTTC.

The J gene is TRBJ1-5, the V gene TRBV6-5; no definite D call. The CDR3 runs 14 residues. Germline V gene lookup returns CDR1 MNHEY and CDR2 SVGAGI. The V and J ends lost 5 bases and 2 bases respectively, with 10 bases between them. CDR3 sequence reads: CASSHLGGNQPQHF. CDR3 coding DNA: TGTGCCAGCAGTCATCTCGGGGGCAATCAGCCCCAGCATTTT.